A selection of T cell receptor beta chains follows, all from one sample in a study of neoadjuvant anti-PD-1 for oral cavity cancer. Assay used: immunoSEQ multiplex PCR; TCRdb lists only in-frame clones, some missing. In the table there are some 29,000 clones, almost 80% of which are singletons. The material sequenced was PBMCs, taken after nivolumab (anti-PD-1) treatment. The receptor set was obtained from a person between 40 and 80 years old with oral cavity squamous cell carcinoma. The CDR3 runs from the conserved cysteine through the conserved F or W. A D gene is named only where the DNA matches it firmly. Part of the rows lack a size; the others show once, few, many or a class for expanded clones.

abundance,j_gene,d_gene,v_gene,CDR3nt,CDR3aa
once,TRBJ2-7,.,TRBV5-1,TGCGCCAGCAGCTTGGACGAGAGCTCCTACGAGCAGTACTTC,CASSLDESSYEQYF
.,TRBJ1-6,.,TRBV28,TGTGCCAGCCGTCTTGACAGACAAAATTCACCCCTCCACTTT,CASRLDRQNSPLHF
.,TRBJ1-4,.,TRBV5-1,TGCGCCAGCAGCTTGTCTTTTATTGCAACTAATGAAAAACTGTTTTTT,CASSLSFIATNEKLFF
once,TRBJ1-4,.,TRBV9,TGTGCCAGCAGCGTAGGCGCTGCAACTAATGAAAAACTGTTTTTT,CASSVGAATNEKLFF
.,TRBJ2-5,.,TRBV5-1,TGCGCCAGCAGCTTTGGACAGCAAGAGACCCAGTACTTC,CASSFGQQETQYF
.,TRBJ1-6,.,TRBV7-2,TGTGCCAGCAGCATACGACAGGATTTATATAATTCACCCCTCCACTTT,CASSIRQDLYNSPLHF
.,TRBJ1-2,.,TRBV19,TGTGCCAGTAGCCCAGCGGGGCGGGAAGGCTACACCTTC,CASSPAGREGYTF
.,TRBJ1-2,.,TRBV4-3,TGCGCCAGCAGGAGTGGCCCTTCGGACCTCTATGGCTACACCTTC,CASRSGPSDLYGYTF
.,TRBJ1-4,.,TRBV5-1,TGCGCCAGCAGCTGGAAACCACCGGGACAAACTAATGAAAAACTGTTTTTT,CASSWKPPGQTNEKLFF
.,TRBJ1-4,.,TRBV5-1,TGCGCCAGCAGCTCTGGGGCCGCTAATGAAAAACTGTTTTTT,CASSSGAANEKLFF
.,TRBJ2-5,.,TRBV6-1,TGTGCCAGCAGAGGGAGCGGGACCCAGTACTTC,CASRGSGTQYF
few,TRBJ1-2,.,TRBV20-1,TGCAGTACAGATGGCTACACCTTC,CSTDGYTF
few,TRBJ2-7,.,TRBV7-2,TGTGCCAGCAGCCAATCCGGCTACGAGCAGTACTTC,CASSQSGYEQYF
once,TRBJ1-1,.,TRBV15,TGTGCCACCAGACCTCTTGGGGCCAGGTGGGCTGAAGCTTTCTTT,CATRPLGARWAEAFF
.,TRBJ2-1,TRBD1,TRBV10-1,TGCGCCAGTTCCGGGACAGGGGGTCATGAGCAGTTCTTC,CASSGTGGHEQFF
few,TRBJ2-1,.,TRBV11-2,TGTGCCAGCAGCTTAGGCCACTACAATGAGCAGTTCTTC,CASSLGHYNEQFF
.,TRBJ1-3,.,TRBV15,TGTGCCACCAGCAGAGATGGCCTCTCGGGGAACACCATATATTTT,CATSRDGLSGNTIYF
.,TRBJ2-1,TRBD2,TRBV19,TGTGCCAGTAGTATTCCTGGGCGGGGGGGCAGCGAGCAGTTCTTC,CASSIPGRGGSEQFF
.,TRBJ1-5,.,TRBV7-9,TGTGCCAGCAGCACCCTAGACAGAAATTATCAGCCCCAGCATTTT,CASSTLDRNYQPQHF
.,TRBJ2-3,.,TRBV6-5,TGTGCCAGCAGTTCCACCACAGATACGCAGTATTTT,CASSSTTDTQYF
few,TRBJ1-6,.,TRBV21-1,TGTGCCAGCAGCAAAGATGGGGGGGCGGGTTCACCCCTCCACTTT,CASSKDGGAGSPLHF
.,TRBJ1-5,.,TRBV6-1,TGTGCCAGCAGTGCCAGGGGCCTAGGACAGCCCCAGCATTTT,CASSARGLGQPQHF
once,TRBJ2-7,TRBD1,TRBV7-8,TGTGCCAGCAGCAGGGGGACAGCATCTTCCTACGAGCAGTACTTC,CASSRGTASSYEQYF
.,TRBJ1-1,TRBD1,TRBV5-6,TGTGCCAGCAGCCCCCTAGTAGGACAGGGTAACACTGAAGCTTTCTTT,CASSPLVGQGNTEAFF
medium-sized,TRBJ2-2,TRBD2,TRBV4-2,TGTGCCAGCAGCCAAGTCACTAGCGGGGGGCTCGACCTTAACACCGGGGAGCTGTTTTTT,CASSQVTSGGLDLNTGELFF
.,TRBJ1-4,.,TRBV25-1,TGTGCCAGCAGTGATCGGGGGAATGAAAAACTGTTTTTT,CASSDRGNEKLFF
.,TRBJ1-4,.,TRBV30,TGTGCCTGGAGTGCCGACAGCTCCTTGGTCGAAAAACTGTTTTTT,CAWSADSSLVEKLFF
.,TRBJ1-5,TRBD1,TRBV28,TGTGCCAGCACCCAGGACAGGGGGCTTTGGAGCAATCAGCCCCAGCATTTT,CASTQDRGLWSNQPQHF
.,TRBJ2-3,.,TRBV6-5,TGTGCCAGCACCCCAGACAGCACAGATACGCAGTATTTT,CASTPDSTDTQYF
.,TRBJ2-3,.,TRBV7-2,TGTGCCAGCAGCTCTGGACCTACAGATACGCAGTATTTT,CASSSGPTDTQYF
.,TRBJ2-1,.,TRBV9,TGTGCCAGCAGCGTAGGGGCGAGCTCCTACAATGAGCAGTTCTTC,CASSVGASSYNEQFF
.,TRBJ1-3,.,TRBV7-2,TGTGCCAGCAGCTCCCCCAATGCGGGAAACACCATATATTTT,CASSSPNAGNTIYF
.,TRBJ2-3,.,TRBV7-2,TGTGCCAGCAGCCAGGGGCCCAGCACAGATACGCAGTATTTT,CASSQGPSTDTQYF
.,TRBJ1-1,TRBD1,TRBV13,TGTGCCAGCAGCTTAGGGACCCGACAGGGGAGTTTGAAAACTGAAGCTTTCTTT,CASSLGTRQGSLKTEAFF
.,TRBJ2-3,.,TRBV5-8,TGTGCCAGCAGCTTATTCAGAGCGACAGATACGCAGTATTTT,CASSLFRATDTQYF
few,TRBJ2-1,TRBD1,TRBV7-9,TGTGCCAGCAGCTTAGCGCAAGGGGGCGTCCGCAGCTCCTACAATGAGCAGTTCTTC,CASSLAQGGVRSSYNEQFF
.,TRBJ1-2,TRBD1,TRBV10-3,TGTGCCATCAGTGTCTGGACAGGCACGCCATATGGCTACACCTTC,CAISVWTGTPYGYTF
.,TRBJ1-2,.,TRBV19,TGTGCCAGTAAGGCAGGGAACTATGGCTACACCTTC,CASKAGNYGYTF
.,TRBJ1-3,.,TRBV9,TGTGCCAGCAGCGTAGGAGGGGGTTCTGGAAACACCATATATTTT,CASSVGGGSGNTIYF
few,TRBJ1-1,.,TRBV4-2,TGTGCCAGCAGATTCGACATCTGGAACACTGAAGCTTTCTTT,CASRFDIWNTEAFF
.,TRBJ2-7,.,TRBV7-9,TGTGCCAGCAGCTTAACGATTAAGTACGAGCAGTACTTC,CASSLTIKYEQYF
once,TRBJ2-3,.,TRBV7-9,TGTGCCAGCAGCTTATCAGGGCACACAGATACGCAGTATTTT,CASSLSGHTDTQYF
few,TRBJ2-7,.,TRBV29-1,TGCAGCGCCGAGGGGACTTTGGGCTCCTACGAGCAGTACTTC,CSAEGTLGSYEQYF
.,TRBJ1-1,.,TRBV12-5,TGTGCTAGTGGTTTCGGAGGTACCACTGAAGCTTTCTTT,CASGFGGTTEAFF
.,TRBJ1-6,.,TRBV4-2,TGTGCCAGCAGCGCATCCCAACGGGGTTCACCCCTCCACTTT,CASSASQRGSPLHF
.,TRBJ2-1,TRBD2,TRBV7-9,TGTGCCAGCAGCGATCGACTAGCGGGGAGGGACAATGAGCAGTTCTTC,CASSDRLAGRDNEQFF
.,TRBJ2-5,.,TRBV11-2,TGTGCCAGCAGCTTAACCAGGGATGGTTCGGGGACCCAGTACTTC,CASSLTRDGSGTQYF
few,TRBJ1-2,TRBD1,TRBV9,TGTGCCAGCAGCCCTCTCGACAGGGACTATGGCTACACCTTC,CASSPLDRDYGYTF
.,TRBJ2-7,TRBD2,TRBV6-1,TGTGCCAGCAGTGAAAGACTAGCGGGCCTCGAGCAGTACTTC,CASSERLAGLEQYF
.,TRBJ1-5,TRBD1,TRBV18,TGTGCCAGCTCACCGGCAGGGGGCGGCAATCAGCCCCAGCATTTT,CASSPAGGGNQPQHF
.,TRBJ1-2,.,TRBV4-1,TGCGCCAGCAGCCAAGAGGATCCAAGACGGAATGGCTACACCTTC,CASSQEDPRRNGYTF
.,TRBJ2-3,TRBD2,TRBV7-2,TGTGCCAGCAGCCCGCGGGGGGATACGCAGTATTTT,CASSPRGDTQYF
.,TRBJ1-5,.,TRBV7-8,TGTGCCAGCAGCTCAGGACGGTTCAATCAGCCCCAGCATTTT,CASSSGRFNQPQHF
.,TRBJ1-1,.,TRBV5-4,TGTGCCAGCAGCTCGGGCGGGGGACTAAACACTGAAGCTTTCTTT,CASSSGGGLNTEAFF
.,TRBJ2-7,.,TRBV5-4,TGTGCCAGCAGACCCGGGCAGGGCGGCGAGCAGTACTTC,CASRPGQGGEQYF